Below are 9 T cell receptor beta chains sequenced from a single sample in a study of blood T cell repertoires in COVID-19. The assay was immunoSEQ multiplex PCR, and TCRdb's table has in-frame clones only and misses some. Of fewer than 250,000 clones detected, less than 90% appear once; the ten largest clones hold around 19%. The sample was peripheral blood. The origin of the receptors is a human donor in a cohort sampled during active COVID-19.

This clone was counted a single time. The chain links TRBV13 to TRBJ1-2; 9 nucleotides agree with TRBD1. Germline CDR1 PRHDT, CDR2 FYEKMQ (reference sequence). The CDR3 is made up of 15 amino acids. The J segment lost 4 bases and the V segment lost 5 bases, leaving 8 bases of the junction unmatched. CDR3 DNA sequence: TGTGCCAGCAGCGCAAACAGGGGGCGGGGCTATGGCTACACCTTC. This translates into CASSANRGRGYGYTF.

V usage is TRBV7-5 and J usage is TRBJ1-1; the table's D call, TRBD1, has no DNA check behind it. TRBV7-5 is a pseudogene locus. The CDR3 consists of 15 residues. The CDR3, as DNA: TGTGCCAGAAGCTTTAACAGGGAAGTTGGCACTGAAGCTTTCTTT. Its translation: CARSFNREVGTEAFF.

This sequence joins TRBV7-3 and TRBJ2-3, with D possibly TRBD2 on 5 matching bases. CDR1 is SGHTA and CDR2 is FQGTGA in the germline V gene. The CDR3 is 14 residues long. V was cut by 5 bases and J by 8 bases, with 17 bases left in between. The CDR3 sequence is CASSPQLASGTQYF. In nucleotides, the CDR3 is TGTGCCAGCAGCCCCCAGCTAGCATCGGGTACGCAGTATTTT.

This clone was seen only a few times. Additional DNA sequences in this sample encode the identical CDR3. The chain is built from TRBV5-1 and TRBJ2-2; the D is unclear. The CDR3 spans 14 residues. Deletions cut 0 bases from V and 2 bases from J, with 5 bases between. Germline CDR1 SGHRS, CDR2 YFSETQ. DNA of the CDR3: TGCGCCAGCAGCTTGGACTCTAACACCGGGGAGCTGTTTTTT. Translation: CASSLDSNTGELFF.

This clone was seen once. The rearrangement joins TRBV11-2 to TRBJ1-2; 8 nucleotides line up with TRBD1. The V gene end was trimmed by 3 bases and the J gene end by 3 bases; junction bases not matched to a gene: 9. The CDR3 extends over 16 amino acids. Germline loops: CDR1 SGHAT, CDR2 FQNNGV. CDR3 residues: CASSFARTGRDYGYTF. CDR3 DNA sequence: TGTGCCAGCAGCTTCGCTCGGACAGGGCGGGACTATGGCTACACCTTC.

The rearrangement joins TRBV24-1 to TRBJ2-3; 9 bases fit TRBD2. Trimming removed 1 base from V and 2 bases from J; junction bases left unmatched: 15. The CDR3 has 20 amino acids. From germline, CDR1 is KGHDR and CDR2 SFDVKD. CDR3: CATSDLKRTSERANTDTQYF. CDR3 nucleotides: TGTGCCACCAGTGATTTAAAGAGGACTAGCGAACGCGCTAACACAGATACGCAGTATTTT.

The chain is built from TRBV9 and TRBJ1-6; 9 bases match TRBD1. This CDR3 contains 15 residues. The V and J ends lost 5 bases and 10 bases, in that order; junction bases with no gene match: 10. Looked up from germline, CDR1 is SGDLS and CDR2 is YYNGEE. The CDR3 DNA is TGTGCCAGCAGTGCGGGGACAGGGAAGGAGTCACCCCTCCACTTT. It encodes CASSAGTGKESPLHF.

This CDR3 is CAWSPSSRGAFF. The CDR3 bases are TGTGCCTGGAGCCCCTCTTCCCGAGGAGCTTTCTTT. The rearrangement links TRBV30 to TRBJ1-1, with D unresolved. Germline V gene data show CDR1 as GTSNPN and CDR2 as SVGIG (reference sequence). This CDR3 comprises 12 residues. The ends were cut back, 3 bases at V and 10 bases at J, with 15 bases in the middle.

V gene TRBV7-9 combines with J gene TRBJ2-1, with D possibly being TRBD2 (6 bases). Germline V gene sequence: CDR1 SEHNR, CDR2 FQNEAQ (reference sequence). V dropped 2 bases and J dropped 10 bases, with 15 bases sitting between them. This CDR3 region has 14 residues. CDR3 DNA sequence: TGTGCCAGCAGCTTAACTACTAGCCCTGGCGAGCAGTTCTTC. It codes for CASSLTTSPGEQFF. The full variable domain, in which reference TRBV7-9 and TRBJ2-1 provide the parts outside the CDR3, is DTGVSQNPRHKITKRGQNVTFRCDPISEHNRLYWYRQTLGQGPEFLTYFQNEAQLEKSRLLSDRFSAERPKGSFSTLEIQRTEQGDSAMYLCASSLTTSPGEQFFGPGTRLTVL.